The clone carrying this T cell receptor beta chain showed up just once. Its antigen is currently unknown. V was trimmed by 5 bases and J by 0 bases, leaving 9 bases between them. The CDR3 is made up of 15 amino acids. Germline assignment: CDR1 SGHRS and CDR2 YFSETQ. This specimen comes from a study of blood T cells in healthy people across ages. Study details: Per every two T cells, about one barcoded beta molecule was captured by template switching.

The use of a sample-barcoded 5' primer and a J-beta primer mix characterized a second PCR of about 7 to 12 cycles. The template-switch adaptor was a 5' adaptor with 12 random nucleotides. It tagged each cDNA molecule. TCRdb itself ran the 5' RACE reads through MiXCR, one entry per CDR3 protein. The sample lists hundreds of thousands of distinct CDR3 sequences; roughly 50% were seen once. Study conclusions and caveats: It was the long-lived donors that had more naive CD4+ cells and higher diversity than aged donors. Higher naive T cell percentage went strongly together with higher TCR beta diversity.

The sequence was obtained from a man aged 60 to 75 in good health. This rearrangement joins TRBV5-1 to TRBJ2-6, with D maybe TRBD1 (6 bases). The sequenced sample consisted of blood. The CDR3 reads CASRSGVSGANVLTF. The CDR3 DNA follows: TGCGCCAGCAGATCAGGGGTCTCTGGGGCCAACGTCCTGACTTTC.